This TCR beta chain is drawn from a study of a mutant IDH1 vaccine in newly diagnosed glioma. Overall study: Vaccines were begun 4-6 weeks after radiotherapy alone, or with temozolomide cycles. Patients had received radiotherapy, temozolomide, or both previously, most receiving both. The timing of visit V12 was week 35, and that of visit V13 was week 47. The sex distribution of treated patients was about 62% male and approximately 40% female, with a mean age of around 43 years.

Trimming cost V 1 base and J 3 bases, with 12 bases left between them. The CDR3 loop spans 15 amino acids. Germline CDR1 and CDR2: LGHNA and YSLEER. As for time point: week 35, safety follow-up. Doses of 300 ug of mutant IDH1 20-mer peptide were given with topical imiquimod. The sample holds one count of this clone. No antigen is known for it. The data were produced by immunoSEQ multiplex PCR, yet TCRdb's version contains in-frame clones alone and is incomplete. Of roughly 48,000 clones detected, 76% appear once; the ten largest clones hold 12%. The sequencing here drew on PBMCs, taken from a glioma patient whose treatment included an IDH1 peptide vaccine. J is TRBJ1-2 and V is TRBV4-3; D is undetermined. The receptor comes from a man aged 40-49 years with glioma. CDR3 sequence: CASSQAPQRDYGYTF. CDR3 bases: TGCGCCAGCAGCCAAGCCCCGCAGAGAGACTATGGCTACACCTTC.